This T cell receptor beta chain was sequenced in a study of patients and donors after allogeneic stem cell transplantation. This clonotype occurred a few times. TCRdb independently ran MiXCR on the RT-PCR reads; one entry per CDR3 protein. Among some 960,000 distinct CDR3 sequences listed, approximately 18% were seen once. There are 14 residues in the CDR3. Trimming removed 7 bases at V and 6 bases at J, with 19 bases between. The sequenced sample was blood, either unsorted or a sorted T cell fraction (not recorded which). This sequence was found in a human donor who was either an allogeneic HSCT recipient or a stem cell or donor lymphocyte infusion donor (not recorded which). It is not recorded whose cells these are; they may come from a transplant donor. This rearrangement joins TRBV12-3 or TRBV12-4 to TRBJ2-7, with a possible D match to TRBD2 (6 bases). CDR3 nucleotide sequence: TGTGCCAGCACCCCTGGAGCGGGTTCGCTCGAGCAGTACTTC. Translation gives CASTPGAGSLEQYF.